These 16 T cell receptor beta chains originate from one sample sequenced in a study of tumor-infiltrating lymphocytes in localized non-small cell lung cancer. Using immunoSEQ multiplex PCR, the repertoire was profiled, and TCRdb retains in-frame clones only, with some absent. The sample has 9,000 to 13,000 clones; around 74% are singletons. Material for sequencing was uninvolved lung tissue not adjacent to the tumor. Every receptor here comes from a human donor with non-small cell lung cancer.

V is TRBV28 and J is TRBJ1-4; D unresolved. From germline, CDR1 is MDHEN and CDR2 SYDVKM. The germline V and J ends were trimmed by 10 bases and 0 bases, with 6 bases remaining between them. The CDR3 has 12 amino acids. CDR3 DNA: TGTGCCACATCTGCAACTAATGAAAAACTGTTTTTT. Protein: CATSATNEKLFF.

The rearrangement uses TRBV7-2 and TRBJ2-3; perhaps TRBD1 as D (6 bases). Between the trimmed V and J ends, which lost 5 bases and 4 bases, there was a span of 7 bases. CDR3 length: 12 residues. In germline, CDR1 is SGHTA, CDR2 FQGNSA. CDR3 nucleotide sequence: TGTGCCAGCAGCGAGGGGGCAGATACGCAGTATTTT. It translates to CASSEGADTQYF.

This chain uses TRBV30 with TRBJ2-5; tentatively, D is TRBD1 (5 bases). Germline V CDR1 and CDR2: GTSNPN, SVGIG (reference sequence). V was pared by 1 base and J by 10 bases, with 13 bases between. This CDR3 contains 12 residues. CDR3 DNA sequence: TGTGCCTGGAGTGCACTCAGGGTTGACCAGTACTTC. Translated: CAWSALRVDQYF.

The chain has TRBV6-5 and TRBJ1-6; D possibly corresponds to TRBD1 (6 bases). Germline V lookup: CDR1 MNHEY, CDR2 SVGAGI. There are 14 residues in the CDR3. The V and J ends lost 6 bases and 5 bases respectively, with 11 bases between them. DNA of the CDR3: TGTGCCAGCAGAATACAGGGTAATAATTCACCCCTCCACTTT. Residues: CASRIQGNNSPLHF.

This clone qualifies as medium-sized. The V gene is TRBV30, the J gene TRBJ2-7; TRBD1 might be the D (5 bases). V lost 0 bases to trimming and J lost 6 bases, with 24 bases between them. Germline CDR1 reads GTSNPN; CDR2 reads SVGIG (reference sequence). CDR3 length: 17 residues. This CDR3 is CAWSVLTGVPPTTEQYF. The CDR3 DNA follows: TGTGCCTGGAGTGTATTAACAGGAGTCCCGCCAACTACCGAGCAGTACTTC.

This rearrangement joins TRBV10-3 to TRBJ2-3; tentatively, D is TRBD2 (5 bases). Deletions cut 3 bases from V and 1 base from J, with 8 bases between. The V gene's germline CDR1 is ENHRY and CDR2 SYGVKD. The CDR3 runs to 14 residues. The DNA of the CDR3 is TGTGCCATCAGTGAAGGGCGGGGCACAGATACGCAGTATTTT. Its translation is CAISEGRGTDTQYF.

The chain uses TRBV2 and TRBJ1-2, with 7 bases lining up with TRBD1. Germline V gene sequence: CDR1 SNHLY, CDR2 FYNNEI. Trimming cost V 6 bases and J 2 bases; bases outside gene matches: 6. The CDR3 runs 14 residues. The DNA of the CDR3 is TGTGCCAGCAGGGACAGGCTCAAAAACTATGGCTACACCTTC. Translating it yields CASRDRLKNYGYTF.

The chain combines TRBV6-1 with TRBJ1-5, with D hard to call. The germline V gene encodes CDR1 MNHNS and CDR2 SASEGT. The CDR3 contains 15 residues. V lost 3 bases and J lost 3, with 12 bases in between. Written as DNA, the CDR3 is TGTGCCAGCAGTGATCGCAGTCCTATCAATCAGCCCCAGCATTTT. Its protein product is CASSDRSPINQPQHF.

The CDR3 bases are TGCGCCAGCAGCTTGGGACCGTCCTCCAACTATGGCTACACCTTC. It specifies CASSLGPSSNYGYTF. The chain links TRBV5-1 to TRBJ1-2; D not resolved. CDR1 is SGHRS and CDR2 is YFSETQ in the germline V gene. The V gene lost 0 bases and the J gene lost 2 bases, with 11 bases spanning the gap. CDR3 length: 15 residues.

This chain links TRBV14 with TRBJ1-1; D is undetermined. V was cut by 2 bases and J by 2 bases, with 6 bases left in between. CDR1 SGHDN and CDR2 FVKESK come from the germline V gene. This CDR3 has 13 residues. The CDR3 protein is CASSQLGNTEAFF. In nucleotides, the CDR3 is TGTGCCAGCAGCCAACTCGGAAACACTGAAGCTTTCTTT.

The rearrangement joins TRBV23-1 to TRBJ1-6, with D possibly matching TRBD1 (6 bases). TRBV23-1 is marked as an open reading frame, function uncertain. This CDR3 has 16 residues. The germline V and J ends were trimmed by 2 bases and 8 bases, with 16 bases remaining between them. The CDR3 sequence is CASSQTGLWGDSPLHF. The CDR3 bases are TGCGCCAGCAGTCAAACAGGGTTATGGGGTGATTCACCCCTCCACTTT.

The rearrangement links TRBV5-5 to TRBJ2-5; 15 bases map to TRBD2. Germline V lookup: CDR1 SGHKS, CDR2 YYEKEE (reference sequence). This CDR3 has 18 residues. J was trimmed by 2 bases and V by 4 bases; bases with no gene match: 9. CDR3 DNA: TGTGCCAGCAGCCTCCGGACTAGCGGGAGGGCCGGGCAAGAGACCCAGTACTTC. Translating gives CASSLRTSGRAGQETQYF.

This clone showed up just once. The rearrangement uses TRBV6-4 and TRBJ1-2; D not certain. V lost 3 bases to trimming and J lost 5 bases, with 16 bases between them. CDR3 length equals 15 residues. CDR1 is MRHNA, CDR2 SNTAGT, per germline. This CDR3 reads CASSEESSGAYGYTF. The CDR3 coding sequence is TGTGCCAGCAGTGAGGAATCCTCGGGCGCTTATGGCTACACCTTC.

This chain joins TRBV16 and TRBJ2-1, with no clear D. Trimming pared 0 bases from V and 6 bases from J, leaving 3 bases between. CDR3 length: 12 amino acids. CDR1 is KGHSY and CDR2 is FQNENV in the germline V gene. The CDR3 region has the DNA TGTGCCAGCAGCCAATCTTTCAATGAGCAGTTCTTC. Translating gives CASSQSFNEQFF.

The chain uses TRBV10-3 and TRBJ2-7; 8 nucleotides agree with TRBD2. CDR1 is ENHRY and CDR2 is SYGVKD in the germline V gene. V lost 3 bases to trimming and J lost 3 bases; unmatched junction nucleotides: 7. This CDR3 contains 15 residues. The CDR3 sequence: CAISDHSAGGYEQYF. The CDR3 region has the DNA TGTGCCATCAGTGATCATTCGGCGGGGGGCTACGAGCAGTACTTC.

This clone was seen only a few times. V is TRBV2 and J is TRBJ1-2; D gene uncertain. V was clipped by 3 bases and J by 2 bases, with 4 bases between them. This CDR3 spans 12 amino acids. In germline, CDR1 is SNHLY, CDR2 FYNNEI. CDR3 nucleotides: TGTGCCAGCAGTGATTTCAACTATGGCTACACCTTC. It encodes CASSDFNYGYTF.